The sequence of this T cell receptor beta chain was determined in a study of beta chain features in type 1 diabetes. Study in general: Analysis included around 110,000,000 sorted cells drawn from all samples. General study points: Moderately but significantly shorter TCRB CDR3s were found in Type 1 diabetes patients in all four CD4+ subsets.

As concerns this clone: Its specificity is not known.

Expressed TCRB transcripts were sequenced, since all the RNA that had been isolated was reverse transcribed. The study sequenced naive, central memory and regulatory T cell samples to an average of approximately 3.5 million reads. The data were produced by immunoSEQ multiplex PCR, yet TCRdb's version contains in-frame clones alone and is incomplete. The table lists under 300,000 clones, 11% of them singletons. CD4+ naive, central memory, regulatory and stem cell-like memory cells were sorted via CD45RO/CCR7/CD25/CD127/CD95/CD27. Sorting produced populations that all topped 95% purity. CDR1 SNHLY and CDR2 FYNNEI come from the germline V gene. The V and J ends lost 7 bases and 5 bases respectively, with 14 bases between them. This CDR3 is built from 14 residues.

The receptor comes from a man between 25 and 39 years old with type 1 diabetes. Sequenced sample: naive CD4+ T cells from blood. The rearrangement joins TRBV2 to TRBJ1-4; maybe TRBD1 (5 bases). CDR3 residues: CASNPRQLNEKLFF. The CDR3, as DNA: TGTGCCAGCAACCCAAGACAGTTAAATGAAAAACTGTTTTTT.